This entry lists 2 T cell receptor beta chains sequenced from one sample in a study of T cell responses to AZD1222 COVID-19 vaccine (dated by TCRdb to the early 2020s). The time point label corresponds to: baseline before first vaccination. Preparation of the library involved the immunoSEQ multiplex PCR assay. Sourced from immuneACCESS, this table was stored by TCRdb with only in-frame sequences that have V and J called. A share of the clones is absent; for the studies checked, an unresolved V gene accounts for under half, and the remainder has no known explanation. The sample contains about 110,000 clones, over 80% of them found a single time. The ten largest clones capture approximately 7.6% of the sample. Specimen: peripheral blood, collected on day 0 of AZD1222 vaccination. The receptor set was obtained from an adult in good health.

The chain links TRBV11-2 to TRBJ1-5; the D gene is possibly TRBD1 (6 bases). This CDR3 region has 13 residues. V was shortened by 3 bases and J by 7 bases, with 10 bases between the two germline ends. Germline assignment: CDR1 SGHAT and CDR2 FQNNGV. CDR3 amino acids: CASSLGAGQPQHF. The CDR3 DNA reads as TGTGCCAGCAGCTTGGGGGCGGGACAGCCCCAGCATTTT.

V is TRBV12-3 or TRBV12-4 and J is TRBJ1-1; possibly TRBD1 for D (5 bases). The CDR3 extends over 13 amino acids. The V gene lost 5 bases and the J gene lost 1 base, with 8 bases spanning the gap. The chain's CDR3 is CASSVGANTEAFF. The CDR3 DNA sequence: TGTGCCAGCAGTGTCGGGGCGAACACTGAAGCTTTCTTT.